These 10 T cell receptor beta chains share one sample of origin, sequenced in a study of blood T cell repertoires in COVID-19. Sequencing was performed with immunoSEQ multiplex PCR; in TCRdb, only in-frame clones are kept and a portion is missing. Counted here are about 300,000 clones, less than 90% occurring once; the ten biggest clones make up about an eighth. Sequencing was performed on peripheral blood. These receptors were collected from a human donor in a cohort sampled during active COVID-19.

The rearrangement uses TRBV14 and TRBJ2-7, with 8 nucleotides matching TRBD1. Trimming took 3 bases from V and 3 from J; bases not matched to a gene: 4. The CDR3 runs to 14 residues. Germline CDR1 is SGHDN and CDR2 is FVKESK. The CDR3 loop reads CASSHRDRYYEQYF. The CDR3 DNA reads as TGTGCCAGCAGCCACCGGGACAGGTACTACGAGCAGTACTTC.

The CDR3 nucleotides are TGTGCCAGCAGCTTAGTCGGGGGGAGCTCCTACAATGAGCAGTTCTTC. Residues: CASSLVGGSSYNEQFF. This sequence joins TRBV7-8 and TRBJ2-1, with 7 bases identical to TRBD2. J was trimmed by 0 bases and V by 1 base; bases with no gene match: 3. Germline CDR1 and CDR2: SGHVS and FQNEAQ. This CDR3 contains 16 residues.

The genes are TRBV7-8 and TRBJ1-2; a weak D match, TRBD1 (5 bases). This CDR3 has 12 amino acids. The V gene's germline CDR1 is SGHVS and CDR2 FQNEAQ. V was pared by 5 bases and J by 5 bases, with 9 bases between. The CDR3 sequence: CASSPSGYGYTF. The CDR3 DNA reads TGTGCCAGCAGCCCTTCAGGGTATGGCTACACCTTC. The whole variable domain, remainder taken from reference TRBV7-8 and TRBJ1-2, is GAGVSQSPRYKVAKRGQDVALRCDPISGHVSLFWYQQALGQGPEFLTYFQNEAQLDKSGLPSDRFFAERPEGSVSTLKIQRTQQEDSAVYLCASSPSGYGYTFGSGTRLTVV.

This chain connects TRBV6-5 to TRBJ1-1; weak D call: TRBD1 (5 bases). The CDR3 runs 13 residues. CDR1 MNHEY and CDR2 SVGAGI come from the germline V gene. Trimming stripped 5 bases from V and 2 bases from J, with 9 bases between. This CDR3 reads CASSNQGNTEAFF. The DNA of the CDR3 is TGTGCCAGCAGTAACCAGGGTAACACTGAAGCTTTCTTT.

V and J are TRBV30 and TRBJ2-2, with a tentative D call TRBD1 (6 bases). The CDR3 length is 15 residues. Trimming stripped 2 bases from V and 7 bases from J, with 17 bases between. Per the germline V gene, CDR1 is GTSNPN and CDR2 is SVGIG (reference sequence). CDR3 protein: CAWSPIQGVGGELFF. The CDR3 DNA follows: TGTGCCTGGAGTCCCATACAGGGCGTGGGCGGGGAGCTGTTTTTT.

The CDR3 region is CASSHRDGDGYTF. CDR3 nucleotides: TGTGCCAGCAGCCACCGAGACGGGGATGGCTACACCTTC. The rearrangement joins TRBV3-1 (or the pseudogene TRBV3-2) to TRBJ1-2; D is uncertain. The CDR3 extends over 13 amino acids. From germline, CDR1 is LGHDT and CDR2 YNNKEL (reference sequence). V gave up 3 bases and J gave up 6 bases, with 11 bases separating them.

This CDR3 is CASSLVLAGSTDTQYF. CDR3 DNA sequence: TGTGCCAGCAGCTTAGTCCTAGCGGGATCCACAGATACGCAGTATTTT. The chain uses TRBV7-2 and TRBJ2-3; 9 nucleotides line up with TRBD2. Germline trimming cut 1 base from V and 2 bases from J; bases unmatched to any gene: 4. This CDR3 is 16 amino acids long. Germline CDR1 is SGHTA and CDR2 is FQGNSA.

The chain employs TRBV3-1 (or the pseudogene TRBV3-2) and TRBJ2-1; the D gene is possibly TRBD2 (6 bases). CDR3 length: 14 residues. Germline V gene data show CDR1 as LGHDT and CDR2 as YNNKEL (reference sequence). Trimming took off 8 bases at V and 7 bases at J, with 18 bases between the two ends. CDR3 bases: TGTGCCAGCCCTAAGGAGGGTCGCGGGAATGAGCAGTTCTTC. Protein product: CASPKEGRGNEQFF.

CDR3 in DNA: TGTGCCAGCAGCCCTAGAAAAAGACGGCGGGATCAGCCCCAGCATTTT. Its protein product is CASSPRKRRRDQPQHF. This rearrangement joins TRBV3-1 (or the pseudogene TRBV3-2) to TRBJ1-5; D unclear. Trimming stripped 4 bases from V and 5 bases from J, with 18 bases between. Germline-derived CDR1 and CDR2 are LGHDT and YNNKEL (reference sequence). This CDR3 has 16 amino acids.

The chain joins TRBV5-1 to TRBJ2-3; the D gene is possibly TRBD2 (6 bases). Per the germline V gene, CDR1 is SGHRS and CDR2 is YFSETQ. This CDR3 spans 14 amino acids. V gave up 7 bases and J gave up 2 bases, with 14 bases separating them. The CDR3 sequence is CASRLTRATDTQYF. CDR3 DNA sequence: TGCGCCAGCCGACTGACTAGAGCCACAGATACGCAGTATTTT.